These T cell receptor beta chains were read from a single sample in a study of blood T cell repertoires in COVID-19. Assay used: immunoSEQ multiplex PCR; TCRdb lists only in-frame clones, some missing. The top ten clones hold roughly 6.9% of a sample with 250,000 to 350,000 clones, more than 70% of them seen once. Sample: peripheral blood. These receptors all stem from a woman in her twenties or thirties who had recovered from COVID-19. CDR3s include the opening cysteine and the closing phenylalanine or tryptophan. A D gene is named only where the DNA matches it firmly. For some rows the clone size is stated as once, few or many, or as a class when expanded; others skip it.

>.|TRBJ2-1|TRBV7-9|.
CASSLAQSSYNEQFF
TGTGCCAGCAGCTTAGCACAGAGCTCCTACAATGAGCAGTTCTTC
>TRBD2|TRBJ2-3|TRBV11-2|.
CASSPGLAGPADTQYF
TGTGCCAGCAGCCCTGGACTAGCGGGTCCGGCAGATACGCAGTATTTT
>TRBD1|TRBJ1-6|TRBV27|few
CASSERGPLYNSPLHF
TGTGCCAGCAGTGAGAGGGGGCCCTTGTATAATTCACCCCTCCACTTT
>TRBD1|TRBJ2-7|TRBV10-3|.
CAIRKDRLGYEQYF
TGTGCCATCAGGAAGGACAGGCTAGGCTACGAGCAGTACTTC
>.|TRBJ1-2|TRBV2|.
CASSDRGYGYTF
TGTGCCAGCAGTGATCGGGGATATGGCTACACCTTC
>TRBD1|TRBJ2-7|TRBV10-3|.
CAISNRDRGTGEEQYF
TGTGCCATCAGTAACCGGGACAGGGGCACGGGGGAGGAGCAGTACTTC
>TRBD1|TRBJ1-2|TRBV19|.
CASRTGGGYGYTF
TGTGCCAGTAGGACAGGGGGCGGCTATGGCTACACCTTC
>TRBD1|TRBJ1-5|TRBV9|.
CASSVGTVPQPQHF
TGTGCCAGCAGCGTCGGGACAGTACCTCAGCCCCAGCATTTT
>.|TRBJ2-7|TRBV27|.
CASSFTGYPYEQYF
TGTGCCAGCAGTTTCACAGGGTATCCCTACGAGCAGTACTTC
>.|TRBJ1-5|TRBV5-1|.
CASSSRPDSRTPTGQPQHF
TGCGCCAGCAGCTCGCGCCCCGACAGCCGGACGCCTACTGGTCAGCCCCAGCATTTT
>.|TRBJ1-5|TRBV10-3|.
CAISDPDRQGHSNQPQHF
TGTGCCATCAGTGACCCTGACCGCCAGGGACATAGCAATCAGCCCCAGCATTTT
>.|TRBJ2-2|TRBV29-1|.
CSVLTVAGHTGELFF
TGCAGCGTTCTAACTGTGGCGGGGCACACCGGGGAGCTGTTTTTT
>TRBD2|TRBJ2-2|TRBV27|.
CASSRIAGGRGGELFF
TGTGCCAGCAGTCGAATAGCGGGGGGGCGTGGCGGGGAGCTGTTTTTT
>TRBD2|TRBJ2-1|TRBV3-1/TRBV3-2|.
CASSQDRMGLANEQFF
TGTGCCAGCAGCCAAGATCGTATGGGACTAGCAAATGAGCAGTTCTTC
>.|TRBJ2-5|TRBV11-3|.
CASSLGGWAQETQYF
TGTGCCAGCAGCTTAGGAGGGTGGGCCCAAGAGACCCAGTACTTC
>.|TRBJ1-2|TRBV5-6|.
CASSPEEGGGYTF
TGTGCCAGCAGCCCCGAGGAGGGCGGTGGCTACACCTTC